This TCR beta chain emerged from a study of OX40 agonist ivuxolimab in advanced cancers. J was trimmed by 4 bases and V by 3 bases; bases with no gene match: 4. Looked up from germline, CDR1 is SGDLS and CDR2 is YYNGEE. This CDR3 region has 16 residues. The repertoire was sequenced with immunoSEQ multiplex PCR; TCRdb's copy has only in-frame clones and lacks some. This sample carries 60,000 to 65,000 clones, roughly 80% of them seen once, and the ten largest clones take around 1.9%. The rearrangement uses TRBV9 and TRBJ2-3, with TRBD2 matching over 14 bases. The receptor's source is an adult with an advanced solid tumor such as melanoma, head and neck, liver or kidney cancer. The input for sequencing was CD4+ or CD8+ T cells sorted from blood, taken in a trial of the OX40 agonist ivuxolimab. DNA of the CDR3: TGTGCCAGCAGCGGGACGGGACTAGCGGGAGCAGATACGCAGTATTTT. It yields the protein CASSGTGLAGADTQYF.